This record concerns one T cell receptor beta chain sequence. Antigen: not known. The sample is drawn from a study of cytomegalovirus exposure and HLA in healthy donors. PCR primers comprised 60 Vbeta and 13 Jbeta primers. In the source study's methods: Approximately 86 million unique TCR beta chains, roughly 12 million shared, were counted in a later analysis. Profiled with immunoSEQ multiplex PCR; TCRdb holds only in-frame clones, not every one. V and J calls and clone size are as listed in that table; D and trimming were resolved from the DNA. This table has 95,000 to 100,000 clones, roughly three quarters appearing once. Germline CDR1 is SGHTA and CDR2 is FQGNSA. The CDR3 totals 15 residues. V lost 5 bases to trimming and J lost 1 base; unmatched junction nucleotides: 6. Study conclusions and caveats: In vitro testing confirmed three CMV-associated chains as specific for CMV antigens.

Sequencing input: PBMCs. The V gene is TRBV7-2, the J gene TRBJ2-5, with 8 bases lining up with TRBD2. This TCR derives from a female donor in good health and CMV-seronegative. Written as DNA, the CDR3 is TGTGCCAGCAGCCTTACTAGCGGACCCCAAGAGACCCAGTACTTC. Translating it yields CASSLTSGPQETQYF. The full variable domain, with the rest looked up from reference TRBV7-2 and TRBJ2-5, is GAGVSQSPSNKVTEKGKDVELRCDPISGHTALYWYRQSLGQGLEFLIYFQGNSAPDKSGLPSDRFSAERTGGSVSTLTIQRTQQEDSAVYLCASSLTSGPQETQYFGPGTRLLVL.